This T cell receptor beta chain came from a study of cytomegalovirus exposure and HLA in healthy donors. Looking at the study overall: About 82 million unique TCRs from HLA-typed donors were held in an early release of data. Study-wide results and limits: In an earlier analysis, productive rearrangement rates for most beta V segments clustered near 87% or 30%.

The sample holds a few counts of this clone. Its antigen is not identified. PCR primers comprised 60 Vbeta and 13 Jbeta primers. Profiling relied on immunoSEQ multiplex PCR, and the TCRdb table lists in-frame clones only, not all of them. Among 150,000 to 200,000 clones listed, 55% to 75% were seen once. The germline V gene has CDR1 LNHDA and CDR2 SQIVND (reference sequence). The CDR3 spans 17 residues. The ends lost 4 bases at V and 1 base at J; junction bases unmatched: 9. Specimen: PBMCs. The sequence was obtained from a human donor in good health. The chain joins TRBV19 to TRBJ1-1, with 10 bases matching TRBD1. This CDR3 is CASSKPVRDRGNTEAFF. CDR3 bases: TGTGCCAGTAGTAAACCGGTTCGGGACAGGGGGAACACTGAAGCTTTCTTT.